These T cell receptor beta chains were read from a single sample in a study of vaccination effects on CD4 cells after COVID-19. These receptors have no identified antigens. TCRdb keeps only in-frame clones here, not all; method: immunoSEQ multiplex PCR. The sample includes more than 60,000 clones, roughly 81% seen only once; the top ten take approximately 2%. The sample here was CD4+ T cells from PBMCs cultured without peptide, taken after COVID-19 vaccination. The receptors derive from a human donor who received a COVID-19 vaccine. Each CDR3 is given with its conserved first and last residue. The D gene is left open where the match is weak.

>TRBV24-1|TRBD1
CATSQVDRTYGYTF
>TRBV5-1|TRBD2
CASSLSLGGGEETQYF
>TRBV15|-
CATSRDLRGRDSNQPQHF
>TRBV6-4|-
CASSVGGSLRNSPLHF
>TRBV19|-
CASSFAAHYGYTF
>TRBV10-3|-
CAILGGLGHGYTF
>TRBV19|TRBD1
CASSIQTGVGQPQHF
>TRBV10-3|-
CAISGHQQSTDTQYF
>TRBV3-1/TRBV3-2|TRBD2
CASSQRGTTYNEQFF
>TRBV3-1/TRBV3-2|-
CASSQAIYGDTGELFF
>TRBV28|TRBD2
CASSLRLAGGRTDTQYF
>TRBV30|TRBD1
CAWSVGTGIGETQYF
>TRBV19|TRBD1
CASSIDRGRNQPQHF
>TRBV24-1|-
CASSRGPNEKLFF
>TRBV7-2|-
CASSFVGGNSPLHF
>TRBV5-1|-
CASSLVGNNEKLFF
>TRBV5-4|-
CASSTKQGSGEQFF
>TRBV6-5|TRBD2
CASTLAGGWNEQFF
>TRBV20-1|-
CSASGGGRWGTDTQYF
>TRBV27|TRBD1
CASSLSRTGWSNSPLHF
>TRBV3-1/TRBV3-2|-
CASSRLRHGEAFF
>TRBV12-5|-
CASGLALGRSPLGNTIYF
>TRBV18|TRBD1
CASSSSGTDSGNTIYF
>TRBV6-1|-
CASSEILAGETQYF
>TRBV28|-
CASKAFGARQETQYF
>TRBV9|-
CASSVDVGNTIYF
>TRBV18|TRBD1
CASSRIGTGGRETQYF
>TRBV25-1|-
CASSESGAWMAFF
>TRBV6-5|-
CASSYSSEETQYF
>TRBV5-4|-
CASSLDNYGYTF
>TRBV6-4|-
CASSDATYATGGTDTQYF
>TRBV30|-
CAWSSGRETQYF